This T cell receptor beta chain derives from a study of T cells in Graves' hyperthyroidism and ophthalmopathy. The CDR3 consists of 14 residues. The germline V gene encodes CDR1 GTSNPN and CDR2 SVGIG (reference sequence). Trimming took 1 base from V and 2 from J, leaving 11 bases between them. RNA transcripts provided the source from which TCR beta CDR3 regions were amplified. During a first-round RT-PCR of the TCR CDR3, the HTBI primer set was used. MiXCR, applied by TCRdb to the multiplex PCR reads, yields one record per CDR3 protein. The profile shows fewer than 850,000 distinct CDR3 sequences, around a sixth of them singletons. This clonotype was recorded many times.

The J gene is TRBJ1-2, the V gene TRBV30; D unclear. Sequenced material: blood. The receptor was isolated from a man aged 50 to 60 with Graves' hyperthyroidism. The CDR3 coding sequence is TGTGCCTGGAGTGAATCAGGATTAAACTATGGCTACACCTTC. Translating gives CAWSESGLNYGYTF.